This passage covers 9 T cell receptor beta chains from one sample sequenced in a study of low-dose radiotherapy and immunotherapy resistance in tumors. The time point is: after trial treatment. Stated treatment: LDRT plus nivolumab, ipilimumab, low-dose cyclophosphamide and aspirin (RACIN trial). TRAV- and TRBV-specific primers were used for first-strand cDNA, which covered alpha and beta chains. TCRs were put through approximately 20 PCR cycles of amplification with Phusion. A constant-region primer and the V-primer adapter served as the primer pair. TCRdb processed the reads anew with MiXCR; each CDR3 protein has one entry. Found here are some 94,000 distinct CDR3 sequences, 20% to 25% of them singletons; the top ten hold 9.5% to 15%. This sample comprised PBMCs, obtained after low-dose radiotherapy plus immunotherapy. The receptors originated from a female donor with ovarian cancer.

This clonotype was counted ten times or more. The chain uses TRBV5-1 and TRBJ2-1; D ambiguous. V was pared by 1 base and J by 9 bases, with 8 bases between. Per the germline V gene, CDR1 is SGHRS and CDR2 is YFSETQ. This CDR3 is 12 amino acids long. The CDR3 reads CASSLYGPEQFF. The CDR3 DNA sequence: TGCGCCAGCAGCTTGTATGGCCCTGAGCAGTTCTTC.

Concerning this clonotype: The likely explanation is a read error, given a far larger clone one base away. V is TRBV7-4 and J is TRBJ2-2, with D perhaps matching TRBD1 or TRBD2 (5 bases each). The V gene's germline CDR1 is SGHVT and CDR2 SQSDAQ. The CDR3 totals 16 residues. The V end lost 4 bases, the J end lost 3 bases, and 15 bases lay between the germline ends. The CDR3 DNA is TGTGCCAGCAGCTACGCCGGGACGGCGTACACCGGGGAGCTGTTTTTT. The encoded protein is CASSYAGTAYTGELFF.

The chain uses TRBV9 and TRBJ1-6, with a weak D call TRBD1 (6 bases). The length of the CDR3 is 15 residues. The germline CDR1 and CDR2 sequences are SGDLS and YYNGEE. Trimming took off 3 bases at V and 9 bases at J, with 16 bases between the two ends. CDR3 amino acids: CASSATGRSGSPLHF. As DNA, the CDR3 is TGTGCCAGCAGCGCAACAGGGAGGTCGGGTTCACCCCTCCACTTT.

There are many counts of this clonotype. The chain combines TRBV25-1 with TRBJ1-5; 10 bases map to TRBD1. Germline CDR1 and CDR2: MGHDK and SYGVNS. V lost 5 bases to trimming and J lost 5 bases; unmatched junction nucleotides: 9. The CDR3 consists of 16 residues. As DNA, the CDR3 is TGTGCCAGCAGTCCGGGGGACAGGGGAAGTGATCAGCCCCAGCATTTT. Its translation is CASSPGDRGSDQPQHF. Supplemented by reference TRBV25-1 and TRBJ1-5, the full variable domain reads EADIYQTPRYLVIGTGKKITLECSQTMGHDKMYWYQQDPGMELHLIHYSYGVNSTEKGDLSSESTVSRIRTEHFPLTLESARPSHTSQYLCASSPGDRGSDQPQHFGDGTRLSIL.

In this sample, this clonotype turned up many times. The chain links TRBV5-1 to TRBJ1-1; no firm D call. This CDR3 contains 14 residues. Looked up from germline, CDR1 is SGHRS and CDR2 is YFSETQ. Trimming took off 2 bases at V and 1 base at J, with 9 bases between the two ends. Here the CDR3 reads CASSFRAGNTEAFF. The CDR3 DNA reads as TGCGCCAGCAGCTTCCGGGCGGGGAACACTGAAGCTTTCTTT. The full variable domain, completed using reference TRBV5-1 and TRBJ1-1, is KAGVTQTPRYLIKTRGQQVTLSCSPISGHRSVSWYQQTPGQGLQFLFEYFSETQRNKGNFPGRFSGRQFSNSRSEMNVSTLELGDSALYLCASSFRAGNTEAFFGQGTRLTVV.

This chain uses TRBV18 with TRBJ2-5; 7 nucleotides match TRBD2. Germline-derived CDR1 and CDR2 are KGHSH and LQKENI. The CDR3 is 13 residues long. V lost 6 bases, J lost 5 bases, and 6 bases stayed unmatched. CDR3: CASSPGLVETQYF. CDR3 sequence (DNA): TGTGCCAGCTCCCCTGGACTAGTTGAGACCCAGTACTTC.

In this sample, this clonotype turned up many times. The rearrangement links TRBV25-1 to TRBJ1-1; D uncertain. The germline CDR1 and CDR2 sequences are MGHDK and SYGVNS. The ends were cut back, 4 bases at V and 1 base at J, with 7 bases in the middle. The CDR3 length is 13 residues. In DNA, the CDR3 is TGTGCCAGCAGTGCACGATGGAACACTGAAGCTTTCTTT. This sequence encodes CASSARWNTEAFF.

This clonotype was observed at least ten times. The V gene is TRBV7-2, the J gene TRBJ2-7, with 13 bases identical to TRBD2. With V trimmed by 1 base and J by 5 bases, 11 bases remained unmatched. The CDR3 consists of 18 residues. The germline CDR1 and CDR2 sequences are SGHTA and FQGNSA. The CDR3 bases are TGTGCCAGCAGCTTAGTACTACTAGCGGGGGGGCCGCCAGACGAGCAGTACTTC. Its protein is CASSLVLLAGGPPDEQYF.

This clonotype was counted many times. This chain joins TRBV20-1 and TRBJ2-1; D is unclear. Trimming removed 3 bases from V and 1 base from J, with 7 bases in between. The CDR3 has 13 amino acids. Germline values: CDR1 DFQATT, CDR2 SNEGSKA (reference sequence). CDR3 sequence: CSASPFSYNEQFF. CDR3 in DNA: TGCAGTGCTAGTCCATTTTCCTACAATGAGCAGTTCTTC.